The TCR beta chain under discussion was sequenced for a study of T cells in Graves' hyperthyroidism and ophthalmopathy. Overall study: Peripheral blood was collected at initial diagnosis, before any treatment. Regarding the study as a whole: Blood samples included most of the expanded thyroid clonotypes exceeding 0.001.

Exclusion followed for patients with uncontrolled infection, other autoimmune disease, pregnancy or lactation. In making diagnoses, clinical symptoms, serum thyroxine and TRAb, thyroid ultrasound and orbital computed tomography were all used. This clonotype was seen repeatedly, ten times or more. Its antigen is not known. Using RNA transcripts as the source, TCR beta CDR3 regions were amplified. The study used the HTBI primer set for a first-round RT-PCR of the TCR CDR3. TCRdb fed the multiplex PCR reads into MiXCR, producing one record per CDR3 protein. The table lists hundreds of thousands of distinct CDR3 sequences, 14% of them singletons, with approximately 14% in the top ten. The sequenced sample consisted of blood. The clonotype was recovered from a woman aged 40 to 50 with Graves' hyperthyroidism.

This CDR3 reads CASTPMNQGYGYTF. CDR3 DNA: TGTGCCAGCACTCCTATGAATCAGGGGTATGGCTACACCTTC. The rearrangement joins TRBV6-1 to TRBJ1-2; tentative D call: TRBD1 (6 bases). The germline V gene encodes CDR1 MNHNS and CDR2 SASEGT. V shed 7 bases and J shed 5 bases, with 17 bases lying between them. This CDR3 region has 14 residues.